These 26 T cell receptor beta chains were all obtained from the same sample, sequenced in a study of OX40 agonist ivuxolimab in advanced cancers. This table comes from immunoSEQ multiplex PCR, and its TCRdb copy is limited to in-frame clones, with some not included. The sample lists about 94,000 clones, around 94% seen once, with more than 0.15% in the top ten. The sequences come from CD4+ or CD8+ T cells sorted from blood, collected in a trial of the OX40 agonist ivuxolimab. These receptors were taken from an adult with an advanced solid tumor such as melanoma, head and neck, liver or kidney cancer.

V gene TRBV28 combines with J gene TRBJ1-2; D remains unclear. Germline CDR1 reads MDHEN; CDR2 reads SYDVKM. The CDR3 has 13 amino acids. Trimming stripped 7 bases from V and 3 bases from J, with 12 bases between. In DNA, the CDR3 is TGTGCCAGCACCCTCCGGTGGGACTATGGCTACACCTTC. It translates to CASTLRWDYGYTF.

The rearrangement joins TRBV6-4 to TRBJ1-2; D is unresolved. CDR1 and CDR2 from the germline V gene are MRHNA and SNTAGT. The CDR3 is 12 amino acids. Trimming removed 2 bases at V and 6 bases at J, with 7 bases between. CDR3 loop: CASSDDRDGYTF. In DNA form, the CDR3 reads TGTGCCAGCAGTGACGATAGGGATGGCTACACCTTC.

The rearrangement links TRBV28 to TRBJ2-5, with no clear D. Trimming cost V 3 bases and J 0 bases, with 8 bases left between them. Germline-derived CDR1 and CDR2 are MDHEN and SYDVKM. The CDR3 extends over 14 amino acids. The CDR3 is CASSFSGYQETQYF. CDR3 DNA: TGTGCCAGCAGTTTTAGTGGGTACCAAGAGACCCAGTACTTC.

V gene TRBV7-9 combines with J gene TRBJ2-2; 14 bases map to TRBD2. The J segment lost 3 bases and the V segment lost 5 bases, leaving 11 bases of the junction unmatched. The CDR3 has 19 residues. CDR1 and CDR2 (germline): SEHNR, FQNEAQ (reference sequence). The CDR3: CASSPRLAGGPRDTGELFF. Written as DNA, the CDR3 is TGTGCCAGCAGCCCGCGACTAGCGGGGGGGCCTCGGGACACCGGGGAGCTGTTTTTT.

The chain joins TRBV28 to TRBJ1-2; 8 bases fit TRBD1. Losses at the gene ends were 1 base for V and 4 bases for J; bases not matched to a gene: 5. The CDR3 extends over 15 amino acids. The germline gives CDR1 MDHEN, CDR2 SYDVKM. Here the CDR3 reads CASSLSPGGVYGYTF. Written as DNA, the CDR3 is TGTGCCAGCAGTTTATCGCCAGGGGGCGTCTATGGCTACACCTTC.

The rearrangement uses TRBV5-1 and TRBJ1-2; no firm D call. Per the germline V gene, CDR1 is SGHRS and CDR2 is YFSETQ. The CDR3 has 14 amino acids. V lost 0 bases to trimming and J lost 8 bases, with 14 bases between them. Written as DNA, the CDR3 is TGCGCCAGCAGCTTGGGGGAAGGGCGCCGGGGCTACACCTTC. The encoded protein is CASSLGEGRRGYTF.

This chain links TRBV7-9 with TRBJ2-7, with D perhaps TRBD2 (5 bases). Germline values: CDR1 SEHNR, CDR2 FQNEAQ (reference sequence). The CDR3 runs to 12 residues. Trimming removed 1 base at V and 11 bases at J, with 12 bases between. CDR3 region: CASSLGSDLKYF. The CDR3 DNA reads as TGTGCCAGCAGCTTAGGGTCGGACTTGAAGTACTTC. Full variable domain (remainder filled in from reference TRBV7-9 and TRBJ2-7): DTGVSQNPRHKITKRGQNVTFRCDPISEHNRLYWYRQTLGQGPEFLTYFQNEAQLEKSRLLSDRFSAERPKGSFSTLEIQRTEQGDSAMYLCASSLGSDLKYFGPGTRLTVT.

This clone appeared a few times. The V and J genes are TRBV5-4 and TRBJ2-1; 9 nucleotides line up with TRBD1. CDR1 SGHNT and CDR2 YYREEE come from the germline V gene (reference sequence). With 3 bases clipped from V and 5 bases from J, the junction kept 3 bases outside the gene matches. The CDR3 is made up of 14 amino acids. Here the CDR3 DNA reads TGTGCCAGCAGCTGGCGGGACAGGGACAATGAGCAGTTCTTC. It encodes CASSWRDRDNEQFF. Looking up the rest from reference TRBV5-4 and TRBJ2-1 gives the full variable domain: ETGVTQSPTHLIKTRGQQVTLRCSSQSGHNTVSWYQQALGQGPQFIFQYYREEENGRGNFPPRFSGLQFPNYSSELNVNALELDDSALYLCASSWRDRDNEQFFGPGTRLTVL.

This clone was found once. The chain carries TRBV6-5 and TRBJ2-1; TRBD1 matches 7 bases. This CDR3 comprises 15 residues. Losses at the gene ends were 8 bases for V and 0 bases for J; bases not matched to a gene: 7. Germline lookup yields CDR1 MNHEY and CDR2 SVGAGI. The CDR3 nucleotides read TGTGCCAGCGGGACAGTTCTCAACTCCTACAATGAGCAGTTCTTC. Protein product: CASGTVLNSYNEQFF.

This clone appeared once. The CDR3: CASSPTGTGSFYEQYF. Written as DNA, the CDR3 is TGTGCCAGCTCACCAACCGGGACAGGGTCCTTCTACGAGCAGTACTTC. The genes are TRBV18 and TRBJ2-7; 9 bases match TRBD1. The germline V gene encodes CDR1 KGHSH and CDR2 LQKENI. The CDR3 sequence is 16 residues long. V shed 2 bases, J shed 3 bases, and the junction held 8 bases outside the gene matches.

V gene TRBV25-1 combines with J gene TRBJ1-3, with D possibly being TRBD1 (5 bases). Trimming removed 1 base at V and 4 bases at J, with 17 bases between. Looked up from germline, CDR1 is MGHDK and CDR2 is SYGVNS. This CDR3 region has 17 residues. CDR3 amino acids: CASSEFYGYRQGNTIYF. The CDR3 DNA follows: TGTGCCAGCAGTGAATTTTATGGTTACAGGCAAGGAAACACCATATATTTT. The full variable domain, in which reference TRBV25-1 and TRBJ1-3 provide the parts outside the CDR3, is EADIYQTPRYLVIGTGKKITLECSQTMGHDKMYWYQQDPGMELHLIHYSYGVNSTEKGDLSSESTVSRIRTEHFPLTLESARPSHTSQYLCASSEFYGYRQGNTIYFGEGSWLTVV.

The chain couples TRBV11-2 to TRBJ2-5, with D possibly TRBD2 on 5 matching bases. The CDR3 is 15 residues long. Germline CDR1 SGHAT, CDR2 FQNNGV. Trimming stripped 5 bases from V and 6 bases from J, with 19 bases between. This CDR3 reads CASSPGLRGYKTQYF. The CDR3 DNA reads TGTGCCAGCAGCCCTGGTCTCCGGGGTTACAAGACCCAGTACTTC.

Here the CDR3 DNA reads TGCGCCAGCAGCTTAGGGGGCTCCTCAACCTACGAGCAGTACTTC. Protein product: CASSLGGSSTYEQYF. This sequence joins TRBV5-1 and TRBJ2-7; 7 nucleotides line up with TRBD1. Losses at the gene ends were 2 bases for V and 2 bases for J; bases not matched to a gene: 7. The CDR3 runs 15 residues. Germline V gene lookup returns CDR1 SGHRS and CDR2 YFSETQ.

The chain recombines TRBV6-6 with TRBJ1-4; possible D gene TRBD1, 6 bases. Germline-derived CDR1 and CDR2 are MNHNY and SVGAGI (reference sequence). The CDR3 loop spans 16 amino acids. Trimming removed 6 bases from V and 7 bases from J, with 21 bases in between. DNA of the CDR3: TGTGCCAGCAGCAACAGGGTCGGGTCTCTCGGTGAAAAACTGTTTTTT. Amino acid sequence: CASSNRVGSLGEKLFF.

The J gene is TRBJ1-6, the V gene TRBV7-9; no clear D. V dropped 8 bases and J dropped 7 bases, with 15 bases sitting between them. The CDR3 consists of 14 residues. Germline CDR1 reads SEHNR; CDR2 reads FQNEAQ (reference sequence). CDR3 nucleotide sequence: TGTGCCAGCCTTGGAGGTGCAACCAATTCACCCCTCCACTTT. Its protein product is CASLGGATNSPLHF.

The chain recombines TRBV10-1 with TRBJ2-3; 8 positions match TRBD2. Germline V gene lookup returns CDR1 WNHNN and CDR2 SYGVQD (reference sequence). This CDR3 is built from 15 residues. J gave up 1 base and V 6 bases, and 6 bases lay outside the gene matches. CDR3 bases: TGCGCCAGCAGCGGGGGGGCGGTTGGCACAGATACGCAGTATTTT. Encoded protein: CASSGGAVGTDTQYF.

The CDR3 nucleotides read TGTGCCAGCAGCAACAGACAGGGGGCAATAGATACGCAGTATTTT. It codes for CASSNRQGAIDTQYF. The rearrangement joins TRBV7-3 to TRBJ2-3; 10 bases are a match to TRBD1. Trimming removed 5 bases from V and 5 bases from J; junction bases left unmatched: 7. The CDR3 is 15 amino acids. Germline V gene lookup returns CDR1 SGHTA and CDR2 FQGTGA.

This rearrangement joins TRBV12-5 to TRBJ1-6; no clear D. Germline CDR1 and CDR2: LGHNT and FRNRAP. Trimming removed 5 bases at V and 4 bases at J, with 21 bases between. CDR3 length equals 18 residues. Here the CDR3 reads CASGPPLIEEFYNSPLHF. CDR3 bases: TGTGCTAGTGGTCCCCCCTTGATCGAGGAATTTTATAATTCACCCCTCCACTTT.

The chain links TRBV19 to TRBJ1-1; a possible D gene is TRBD1 (5 bases). Germline V gives CDR1 LNHDA, CDR2 SQIVND (reference sequence). The V end lost 1 base, the J end lost 1 base, and 7 bases lay between the germline ends. The CDR3 has 14 amino acids. The CDR3 here is CASSIAGGNTEAFF. The CDR3 coding sequence is TGTGCCAGTAGTATAGCCGGGGGGAACACTGAAGCTTTCTTT.

The J gene is TRBJ2-5, the V gene TRBV2; D is unclear. The ends were cut back, 6 bases at V and 5 bases at J, with 7 bases in the middle. This CDR3 contains 11 residues. Germline CDR1 SNHLY, CDR2 FYNNEI. This CDR3 reads CASSPGETQYF. The CDR3 DNA follows: TGTGCCAGCAGCCCTGGGGAGACCCAGTACTTC.

The chain has TRBV19 and TRBJ2-2; the D gene could be TRBD1 or TRBD2 (5 bases each). The germline V gene has CDR1 LNHDA and CDR2 SQIVND (reference sequence). The CDR3 length is 17 residues. Trimming took 5 bases from V and 3 from J, leaving 19 bases between them. Written as DNA, the CDR3 is TGTGCCAGTAGTCCTTATGGGGCGGGTAGTGACACCGGGGAGCTGTTTTTT. It specifies CASSPYGAGSDTGELFF.

This sequence joins TRBV5-8 and TRBJ2-1; no definite D call. The germline V gene has CDR1 SGHTS and CDR2 YDEGEE. The CDR3 extends over 15 amino acids. Between the trimmed V and J ends, which lost 0 bases and 4 bases, there was a span of 11 bases. CDR3 bases: TGTGCCAGCAGCTTGGTCGGTCGGGCTTACAATGAGCAGTTCTTC. Residues: CASSLVGRAYNEQFF. Together with reference TRBV5-8 and TRBJ2-1, the CDR3 gives the full variable domain: EAGVTQSPTHLIKTRGQQATLRCSPISGHTSVYWYQQALGLGLQFLLWYDEGEERNRGNFPPRFSGRQFPNYSSELNVNALELEDSALYLCASSLVGRAYNEQFFGPGTRLTVL.

V usage is TRBV10-3 and J usage is TRBJ1-5, with a tentative D call TRBD1 (5 bases). The CDR3 runs 15 residues. Germline-derived CDR1 and CDR2 are ENHRY and SYGVKD. V was cut by 4 bases and J by 0 bases, with 10 bases left in between. The CDR3 sequence: CAISGTSFSNQPQHF. CDR3 sequence (DNA): TGTGCCATCAGTGGGACAAGCTTTAGCAATCAGCCCCAGCATTTT.

The chain joins TRBV5-1 to TRBJ2-6; possibly TRBD1 for D (5 bases). From germline, CDR1 is SGHRS and CDR2 YFSETQ. V shed 3 bases and J shed 2 bases, with 9 bases lying between them. This CDR3 comprises 15 residues. DNA of the CDR3: TGCGCCAGCAGCTGGCAGGGAACTGGGGCCAACGTCCTGACTTTC. Amino acids: CASSWQGTGANVLTF.

The V call is TRBV14, the J call TRBJ2-5, with 7 bases that match TRBD2. V trimming: 5 bases; J trimming: 5 bases; junction bases outside the gene matches: 11. CDR3 size: 15 residues. Germline V CDR1 and CDR2: SGHDN, FVKESK. The CDR3 DNA reads TGTGCCAGCAGCGGAAATCTAGCGGTTCTCGAGACCCAGTACTTC. As protein: CASSGNLAVLETQYF.

This clone was picked up one time. J is TRBJ1-2 and V is TRBV4-3; maybe TRBD1 (5 bases). Germline loops: CDR1 LGHNA, CDR2 YSLEER. The CDR3 runs to 15 residues. V gave up 3 bases and J gave up 6 bases, with 17 bases separating them. CDR3 protein: CASSHDRRDGNGYTF. Written as DNA, the CDR3 is TGCGCCAGCAGCCACGACCGCCGGGACGGGAATGGCTACACCTTC.